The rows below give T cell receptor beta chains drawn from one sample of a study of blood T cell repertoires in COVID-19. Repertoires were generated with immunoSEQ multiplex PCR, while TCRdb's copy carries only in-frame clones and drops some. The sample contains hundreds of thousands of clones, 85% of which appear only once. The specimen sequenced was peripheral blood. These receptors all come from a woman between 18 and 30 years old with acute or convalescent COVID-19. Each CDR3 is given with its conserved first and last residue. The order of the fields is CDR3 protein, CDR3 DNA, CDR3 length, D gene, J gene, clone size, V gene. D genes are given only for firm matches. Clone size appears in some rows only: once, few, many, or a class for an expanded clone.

CDR3: CSVWSIALLDTQYF
DNA: TGCAGCGTTTGGTCTATCGCCCTGCTGGATACGCAGTATTTT
length: 14
D: .
J: TRBJ2-3
size: .
V: TRBV29-1

CDR3: CATSDPTGDSSGNTIYF
DNA: TGTGCCACCAGTGACCCGACAGGGGATTCCTCTGGAAACACCATATATTTT
length: 17
D: TRBD1
J: TRBJ1-3
size: .
V: TRBV24-1

CDR3: CASSVLANEQFF
DNA: TGTGCCAGCAGTGTACTAGCCAATGAGCAGTTCTTC
length: 12
D: .
J: TRBJ2-1
size: once
V: TRBV2

CDR3: CASSLGTPIREQYF
DNA: TGTGCCAGCAGTCTTGGGACACCAATACGAGAGCAGTACTTC
length: 14
D: .
J: TRBJ2-7
size: .
V: TRBV27

CDR3: CATSDSATVEPQHF
DNA: TGTGCCACCAGTGATTCCGCCACAGTGGAGCCCCAGCATTTT
length: 14
D: .
J: TRBJ1-5
size: once
V: TRBV24-1

CDR3: CASSGRGREGTGELFF
DNA: TGTGCCAGCAGTGGAAGGGGGCGGGAGGGCACCGGGGAGCTGTTTTTT
length: 16
D: TRBD2
J: TRBJ2-2
size: .
V: TRBV6-1

CDR3: CASRRPGSSYEQYF
DNA: TGTGCCAGCCGCCGACCGGGGAGCTCCTACGAGCAGTACTTC
length: 14
D: .
J: TRBJ2-7
size: .
V: TRBV28

CDR3: CASSWGPGGGDTQYF
DNA: TGTGCCAGCAGCTGGGGGCCGGGGGGCGGAGATACGCAGTATTTT
length: 15
D: .
J: TRBJ2-3
size: .
V: TRBV7-6

CDR3: CASRTGAAYNEQFF
DNA: TGTGCCAGCAGGACAGGGGCTGCCTACAATGAGCAGTTCTTC
length: 14
D: TRBD1
J: TRBJ2-1
size: .
V: TRBV6-5

CDR3: CASGQNRDGYTF
DNA: TGTGCTAGTGGTCAAAACAGGGATGGCTACACCTTC
length: 12
D: .
J: TRBJ1-2
size: .
V: TRBV12-5

CDR3: CASSSIPTTEQYF
DNA: TGTGCCAGCAGTTCTATACCGACTACTGAGCAGTACTTC
length: 13
D: .
J: TRBJ2-7
size: .
V: TRBV27

CDR3: CASSGRQGAFYNSPLHF
DNA: TGTGCCAGCAGCGGCCGACAGGGTGCATTCTATAATTCACCCCTCCACTTT
length: 17
D: TRBD1
J: TRBJ1-6
size: .
V: TRBV9

CDR3: CASSSLVGQISYEQYF
DNA: TGTGCCAGCAGTTCATTGGTTGGGCAGATCTCCTACGAGCAGTACTTC
length: 16
D: .
J: TRBJ2-7
size: few
V: TRBV28

CDR3: CASSPGYSGNTIYF
DNA: TGTGCCAGCAGTCCCGGTTACTCTGGAAACACCATATATTTT
length: 14
D: .
J: TRBJ1-3
size: once
V: TRBV6-5

CDR3: CASSQRTGVGNTIYF
DNA: TGTGCCAGCAGTCAGAGGACAGGGGTTGGAAACACCATATATTTT
length: 15
D: TRBD1
J: TRBJ1-3
size: .
V: TRBV6-5

CDR3: CAWSVGRGPNTGELFF
DNA: TGTGCCTGGAGTGTCGGGCGGGGACCGAACACCGGGGAGCTGTTTTTT
length: 16
D: .
J: TRBJ2-2
size: .
V: TRBV30

CDR3: CASSYGDRVHEQYF
DNA: TGTGCCAGCAGTTACGGGGACAGGGTACACGAGCAGTACTTC
length: 14
D: TRBD1
J: TRBJ2-7
size: .
V: TRBV6-5

CDR3: CASSQARGVTEAFF
DNA: TGCGCCAGCAGCCAAGCGCGGGGGGTCACTGAAGCTTTCTTT
length: 14
D: .
J: TRBJ1-1
size: .
V: TRBV4-1

CDR3: CSVDGGYEQYF
DNA: TGCAGCGTTGATGGAGGATACGAGCAGTACTTC
length: 11
D: .
J: TRBJ2-7
size: .
V: TRBV29-1

CDR3: CASSLNSGSIREQYF
DNA: TGTGCCAGCAGCCTGAATAGCGGGAGCATACGCGAGCAGTACTTC
length: 15
D: TRBD2
J: TRBJ2-7
size: .
V: TRBV7-3

CDR3: CASSLVPHRAGTTNEKLFF
DNA: TGCGCCAGCAGCCTCGTACCCCACAGGGCTGGGACAACTAATGAAAAACTGTTTTTT
length: 19
D: .
J: TRBJ1-4
size: few
V: TRBV4-1

CDR3: CASRAQGSYEQYF
DNA: TGTGCCAGCAGGGCCCAGGGGTCCTACGAGCAGTACTTC
length: 13
D: .
J: TRBJ2-7
size: .
V: TRBV2

CDR3: CASSLEHRVGNEQFF
DNA: TGTGCCAGCAGCTTGGAACACAGGGTAGGAAATGAGCAGTTCTTC
length: 15
D: .
J: TRBJ2-1
size: .
V: TRBV7-2

CDR3: CASRIPGQGGQPQHF
DNA: TGTGCCAGCAGAATCCCCGGACAGGGAGGCCAGCCCCAGCATTTT
length: 15
D: TRBD1
J: TRBJ1-5
size: .
V: TRBV28

CDR3: CASSLAGGSYNEQFF
DNA: TGTGCCAGCAGTTTAGCGGGGGGCTCCTACAATGAGCAGTTCTTC
length: 15
D: TRBD2
J: TRBJ2-1
size: .
V: TRBV28

CDR3: CASSRQGGSNTEAFF
DNA: TGTGCCAGCAGTCGGCAGGGGGGCAGCAACACTGAAGCTTTCTTT
length: 15
D: TRBD1
J: TRBJ1-1
size: .
V: TRBV5-4

CDR3: CASSVGGETYNEQFF
DNA: TGTGCCAGCAGCGTAGGTGGGGAGACCTACAATGAGCAGTTCTTC
length: 15
D: .
J: TRBJ2-1
size: few
V: TRBV9

CDR3: CASSATGPGNSPLHF
DNA: TGTGCCAGCAGCGCCACAGGGCCTGGAAATTCACCCCTCCACTTT
length: 15
D: .
J: TRBJ1-6
size: .
V: TRBV6-5

CDR3: CASRPLGQNSPLHF
DNA: TGTGCCAGCCGTCCTTTGGGACAAAATTCACCCCTCCACTTT
length: 14
D: .
J: TRBJ1-6
size: .
V: TRBV7-9

CDR3: CASSLETPSTDTQYF
DNA: TGCGCCAGCAGCTTAGAAACTCCTAGCACAGATACGCAGTATTTT
length: 15
D: .
J: TRBJ2-3
size: few
V: TRBV5-1

CDR3: CASSDGTSGSNEQYF
DNA: TGCGCCAGCAGCGATGGGACTAGCGGGAGCAACGAGCAGTACTTC
length: 15
D: TRBD2
J: TRBJ2-7
size: once
V: TRBV5-1

CDR3: CASSLGTSGGLTDTQYF
DNA: TGTGCCAGCAGCTTGGGGACTAGCGGGGGACTCACAGATACGCAGTATTTT
length: 17
D: TRBD2
J: TRBJ2-3
size: once
V: TRBV7-9

CDR3: CASSLRFLRDRPNYGYTF
DNA: TGCGCCAGCAGCCTACGCTTTCTACGGGACAGACCTAACTATGGCTACACCTTC
length: 18
D: TRBD1
J: TRBJ1-2
size: .
V: TRBV5-1

CDR3: CASRAAGGNYNEQFF
DNA: TGTGCCAGCCGAGCCGCGGGAGGTAATTACAATGAGCAGTTCTTC
length: 15
D: TRBD2
J: TRBJ2-1
size: .
V: TRBV6-5

CDR3: CASSRFPGGTASYGYTF
DNA: TGTGCCAGCAGTCGATTCCCAGGGGGAACAGCCTCCTATGGCTACACCTTC
length: 17
D: TRBD1
J: TRBJ1-2
size: .
V: TRBV6-6

CDR3: CASSLQREPDTQYF
DNA: TGCGCCAGCAGCTTACAGCGGGAGCCAGATACGCAGTATTTT
length: 14
D: TRBD2
J: TRBJ2-3
size: once
V: TRBV5-1

CDR3: CASSEENDRRRGNTIYF
DNA: TGTGCCAGCAGTGAAGAAAATGACAGACGGAGAGGAAACACCATATATTTT
length: 17
D: .
J: TRBJ1-3
size: .
V: TRBV6-1

CDR3: CASSSQTGTGNTEAFF
DNA: TGTGCCAGCAGCTCACAAACCGGGACAGGGAACACTGAAGCTTTCTTT
length: 16
D: TRBD1
J: TRBJ1-1
size: .
V: TRBV7-2

CDR3: CASSYGVDSPTEAFF
DNA: TGTGCCAGCAGTTATGGAGTTGACAGTCCCACTGAAGCTTTCTTT
length: 15
D: .
J: TRBJ1-1
size: .
V: TRBV6-5

CDR3: CASSQTGGTDTQYF
DNA: TGTGCCAGCAGCCAAACGGGAGGCACAGATACGCAGTATTTT
length: 14
D: .
J: TRBJ2-3
size: .
V: TRBV9

CDR3: CASSRLVQKDEQYF
DNA: TGTGCCAGTAGTCGACTAGTTCAAAAAGACGAGCAGTACTTC
length: 14
D: .
J: TRBJ2-7
size: once
V: TRBV19

CDR3: CASSPDRERAGEAFF
DNA: TGTGCCAGCAGTCCCGACAGGGAAAGGGCGGGTGAAGCTTTCTTT
length: 15
D: TRBD1
J: TRBJ1-1
size: .
V: TRBV28

CDR3: CASSYSGLAGRNEQFF
DNA: TGTGCCAGCAGTTACTCCGGACTAGCGGGGCGAAATGAGCAGTTCTTC
length: 16
D: TRBD2
J: TRBJ2-1
size: .
V: TRBV6-5

CDR3: CSVEPLASWNEQFF
DNA: TGCAGCGTTGAGCCGCTAGCCTCTTGGAATGAGCAGTTCTTC
length: 14
D: .
J: TRBJ2-1
size: once
V: TRBV29-1

CDR3: CASSYQGAGETQYF
DNA: TGTGCCAGCAGTTACCAGGGGGCAGGGGAGACCCAGTACTTC
length: 14
D: TRBD1
J: TRBJ2-5
size: .
V: TRBV6-5

CDR3: CASSLERQYNEQFF
DNA: TGTGCCAGCAGTTTAGAACGACAGTACAATGAGCAGTTCTTC
length: 14
D: .
J: TRBJ2-1
size: .
V: TRBV27

CDR3: CASSLLAGGTADTQYF
DNA: TGTGCCAGCAGTCTACTAGCGGGGGGGACGGCAGATACGCAGTATTTT
length: 16
D: TRBD2
J: TRBJ2-3
size: .
V: TRBV11-1

CDR3: CASSPRLAGTDTQYF
DNA: TGTGCCAGCAGCCCAAGACTAGCGGGGACAGATACGCAGTATTTT
length: 15
D: TRBD2
J: TRBJ2-3
size: once
V: TRBV3-1/TRBV3-2

CDR3: CASSLIQGGSEQYF
DNA: TGTGCCAGCAGCTTAATTCAGGGAGGCAGCGAGCAGTACTTC
length: 14
D: .
J: TRBJ2-7
size: few
V: TRBV7-9

CDR3: CAISLQKRGGSYEQYF
DNA: TGTGCCATCAGTCTTCAAAAGCGGGGGGGATCCTACGAGCAGTACTTC
length: 16
D: TRBD2
J: TRBJ2-7
size: .
V: TRBV10-3

CDR3: CASSATGGRDTQYF
DNA: TGTGCCAGCAGCGCGACAGGGGGGAGAGATACGCAGTATTTT
length: 14
D: TRBD1
J: TRBJ2-3
size: .
V: TRBV9

CDR3: CATSNGMTGANYGYTF
DNA: TGTGCCACCAGTAACGGGATGACAGGAGCTAACTATGGCTACACCTTC
length: 16
D: .
J: TRBJ1-2
size: .
V: TRBV24-1

CDR3: CASSLVPNDEQFF
DNA: TGCGCCAGCAGCTTGGTCCCTAACGATGAGCAGTTCTTC
length: 13
D: .
J: TRBJ2-1
size: .
V: TRBV5-1